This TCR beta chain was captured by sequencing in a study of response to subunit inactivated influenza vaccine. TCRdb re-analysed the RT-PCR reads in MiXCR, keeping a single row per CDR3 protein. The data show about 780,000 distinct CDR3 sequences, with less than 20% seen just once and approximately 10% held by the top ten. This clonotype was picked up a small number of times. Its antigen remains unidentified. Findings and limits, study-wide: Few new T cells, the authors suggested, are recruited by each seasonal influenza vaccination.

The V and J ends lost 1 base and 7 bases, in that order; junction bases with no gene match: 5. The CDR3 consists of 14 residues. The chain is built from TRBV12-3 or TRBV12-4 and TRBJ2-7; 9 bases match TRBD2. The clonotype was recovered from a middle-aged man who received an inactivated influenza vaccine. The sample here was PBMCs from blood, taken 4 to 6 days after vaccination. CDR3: CASSLGGLATEQYF. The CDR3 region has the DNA TGTGCCAGCAGTTTAGGCGGACTAGCGACTGAGCAGTACTTC.